The 17 T cell receptor beta chains in this list originate from one sample, sequenced in a study of blood T cell repertoires in COVID-19. The repertoire was sequenced with immunoSEQ multiplex PCR; TCRdb's copy has only in-frame clones and lacks some. The sample has 200,000 to 250,000 clones; around 86% are singletons. Sequenced sample: PBMCs or T cells enriched from blood (not recorded which). The receptor set was obtained from a woman aged 40 to 49 with acute COVID-19.

The chain carries TRBV6-5 and TRBJ1-1; D is ambiguous. Germline CDR1 is MNHEY and CDR2 is SVGAGI. V was pared by 8 bases and J by 4 bases, with 17 bases between. The CDR3 covers 14 residues. The CDR3, as DNA: TGTGCCAGCCAATTCAAGGCGGGGAGCACTGAAGCTTTCTTT. Translating it yields CASQFKAGSTEAFF.

The CDR3 DNA reads as TGTGCCAGTAGAGACAGTTGGCTCACTGAAGCTTTCTTT. The encoded protein is CASRDSWLTEAFF. The chain employs TRBV19 and TRBJ1-1; weak D call: TRBD1 (5 bases). V was clipped by 6 bases and J by 4 bases, with 12 bases between them. CDR3 length: 13 residues. Germline V gene data show CDR1 as LNHDA and CDR2 as SQIVND (reference sequence).

The chain has TRBV6-6 and TRBJ2-7; 14 bases align to TRBD2. The trim removed 5 bases at V and 4 bases at J, leaving 7 bases unmatched. Looked up from germline, CDR1 is MNHNY and CDR2 is SVGAGI (reference sequence). This CDR3 has 16 amino acids. CDR3: CASSIAGTSGSYEQYF. CDR3 coding DNA: TGTGCCAGCAGTATCGCCGGGACTAGCGGGAGTTACGAGCAGTACTTC.

The J gene is TRBJ1-1, the V gene TRBV5-1; 7 bases match TRBD1. V dropped 2 bases and J dropped 4; count of bases not matched to a gene: 5. This CDR3 is built from 14 residues. Germline V gene data show CDR1 as SGHRS and CDR2 as YFSETQ. This CDR3 is CASSLGGLGTEAFF. The CDR3 nucleotides read TGCGCCAGCAGCTTAGGGGGCCTGGGCACTGAAGCTTTCTTT.

This clone was recorded only once. The V and J genes are TRBV9 and TRBJ2-3; no firm D call. The V gene lost 4 bases and the J gene lost 5 bases, with 14 bases spanning the gap. This CDR3 region has 14 residues. Germline CDR1 reads SGDLS; CDR2 reads YYNGEE. For the CDR3, the DNA is TGTGCCAGCAGCCCCCGAGTTGCGGTAGATACGCAGTATTTT. This gives the protein CASSPRVAVDTQYF.

The chain links TRBV7-3 to TRBJ1-1; D gene unclear. This CDR3 has 14 residues. V was clipped by 5 bases and J by 2 bases, with 12 bases between them. Germline CDR1 is SGHTA and CDR2 is FQGTGA. CDR3 sequence: CASSPQEGNTEAFF. The CDR3 region has the DNA TGTGCCAGCAGCCCTCAGGAGGGTAACACTGAAGCTTTCTTT.

The genes are TRBV5-1 and TRBJ2-5, with D perhaps matching TRBD1 (5 bases). The CDR3 runs to 14 residues. Trimming left V 0 bases short and J 4 bases short, with 10 bases between. Germline CDR1 SGHRS, CDR2 YFSETQ. For the CDR3, the DNA is TGCGCCAGCAGCTTGGGCTTAGGGGTAGAGACCCAGTACTTC. Translating it yields CASSLGLGVETQYF.

Note on this clone: A read error is possible here, since a much larger clone lies one base away. The gene calls are TRBV27 and TRBJ2-1, with TRBD2 identical over 13 bases. The germline CDR1 and CDR2 sequences are MNHEY and SMNVEV (reference sequence). This CDR3 is built from 14 residues. Trimming at V came to 5 bases and at J to 5 bases, leaving 0 bases not matched to a gene. The chain's CDR3 is CASSGTSGNNEQFF. The CDR3 region has the DNA TGTGCCAGCAGTGGGACTAGCGGGAACAATGAGCAGTTCTTC.

This rearrangement joins TRBV7-8 to TRBJ2-7; 10 bases fit TRBD2. The CDR3 length is 14 residues. CDR1 and CDR2 (germline): SGHVS, FQNEAQ. V was clipped by 5 bases and J by 4 bases; unmatched bases: 5. CDR3 DNA sequence: TGTGCCAGCAGCGCCTCGACTAGCGGGTACGAGCAGTACTTC. It yields the protein CASSASTSGYEQYF.

The chain combines TRBV11-2 with TRBJ2-1, with 7 positions matching TRBD2. With V trimmed by 1 base and J by 4 bases, 10 bases remained unmatched. CDR1 is SGHAT, CDR2 FQNNGV, per germline. The CDR3 is 17 residues long. CDR3 nucleotides: TGTGCCAGCAGCTTAGGTGGGGCTAGCGGACCTTACAATGAGCAGTTCTTC. Amino acids: CASSLGGASGPYNEQFF.

The chain combines TRBV9 with TRBJ2-1; tentatively, D is TRBD1 (6 bases). The CDR3 is 16 amino acids. Trimming shortened V by 3 bases and J by 7 bases, and 20 bases separated the two germline ends. CDR1 SGDLS and CDR2 YYNGEE come from the germline V gene. The CDR3 sequence is CASSAKGQTSGNEQFF. CDR3 sequence (DNA): TGTGCCAGCAGCGCGAAAGGACAGACCTCGGGGAATGAGCAGTTCTTC.

J is TRBJ1-2 and V is TRBV28; 8 positions agree with TRBD1. This CDR3 has 14 residues. Germline V gives CDR1 MDHEN, CDR2 SYDVKM. Trimming cost V 5 bases and J 3 bases; bases outside gene matches: 5. The CDR3 sequence: CASSAADRDYGYTF. The CDR3, as DNA: TGTGCCAGCAGTGCCGCGGACAGGGACTATGGCTACACCTTC.

The chain recombines TRBV9 with TRBJ2-7; TRBD2 might be the D (6 bases). The germline CDR1 and CDR2 sequences are SGDLS and YYNGEE. This CDR3 contains 15 residues. V was pared by 0 bases and J by 4 bases, with 14 bases between. Here the CDR3 DNA reads TGTGCCAGCAGCGTAGTTGACGGGGGACCGTACGAGCAGTACTTC. Protein: CASSVVDGGPYEQYF. The entire variable domain, with the rest obtained from reference TRBV9 and TRBJ2-7, is as follows: DSGVTQTPKHLITATGQRVTLRCSPRSGDLSVYWYQQSLDQGLQFLIQYYNGEERAKGNILERFSAQQFPDLHSELNLSSLELGDSALYFCASSVVDGGPYEQYFGPGTRLTVT.

This clone was seen only once. This chain joins TRBV27 and TRBJ2-1; 10 bases fit TRBD2. After removal of 5 bases from V and 4 bases from J, the junction contained 5 bases not matched to a gene. The CDR3 is made up of 15 amino acids. Germline lookup yields CDR1 MNHEY and CDR2 SMNVEV (reference sequence). CDR3 coding DNA: TGTGCCAGCAGTCCGACTAGCGGGCTTTACAATGAGCAGTTCTTC. Translation: CASSPTSGLYNEQFF.

The chain has TRBV6-5 and TRBJ2-1, with TRBD2 matching 10 bases. The germline gives CDR1 MNHEY, CDR2 SVGAGI. The V and J ends lost 6 bases and 7 bases, in that order; junction bases with no gene match: 9. The CDR3 is 15 residues long. CDR3 coding DNA: TGTGCCAGCAGCCACGCTAGCGGGAGTCGAAATGAGCAGTTCTTC. Translated, it gives CASSHASGSRNEQFF.

The CDR3 sequence: CASSYGGGDNYGYTF. In DNA, the CDR3 is TGTGCCAGCAGTTATGGTGGCGGAGATAACTATGGCTACACCTTC. This chain uses TRBV6-5 with TRBJ1-2, with D hard to call. CDR1 is MNHEY and CDR2 is SVGAGI in the germline V gene. This CDR3 spans 15 amino acids. Trimming removed 3 bases from V and 1 base from J, with 12 bases in between.

This chain links TRBV19 with TRBJ1-1; perhaps TRBD1 as D (5 bases). Germline V CDR1 and CDR2: LNHDA, SQIVND (reference sequence). V was trimmed by 8 bases and J by 5 bases, leaving 18 bases between them. The CDR3 sequence is 14 residues long. CDR3 residues: CASARAGGGTEAFF. Written as DNA, the CDR3 is TGTGCCAGTGCCCGCGCGGGGGGAGGGACTGAAGCTTTCTTT.